This T cell receptor beta chain was captured by sequencing in a study of blood T cells in healthy people across ages. This clonotype was seen once. V gave up 3 bases and J gave up 5 bases, with 9 bases separating them. Germline-derived CDR1 and CDR2 are SGDLS and YYNGEE. The CDR3 is 12 residues long. A second PCR, run for roughly 7 to 11 cycles, used a sample-barcoded 5' primer plus a J-beta primer mix. Each CDR3 protein gets one entry after TCRdb re-called the 5' RACE reads with MiXCR. The sample lists 1.5 million or so distinct CDR3 sequences; around two fifths were seen once. The TCR was taken from a woman aged 18-29 years in good health. Material: blood. The chain employs TRBV9 and TRBJ2-7; D unresolved. The CDR3 DNA is TGTGCCAGCAGCGAGGGATTTCACGAGCAGTACTTC. It translates to CASSEGFHEQYF.